The TCR beta chain described here comes from a study of technical replicates of blood from several donors listed by TCRdb under 2017. The receptor library was made with the immunoSEQ multiplex PCR assay. The table comes from immuneACCESS by way of TCRdb, which keeps in-frame sequences with V and J called. Part of the clones is missing from these tables; in studies checked, under half for an unresolved V gene and the rest for unknown reasons. This sample gives tens of thousands of clones in total; over 90% of them show up just once. About 0.26% of the sample lies in the top ten. In regard to this clone: Its antigen is unknown. No much larger clonotype is one base removed from it; base qualities were not supplied.

CDR1 SGHRS and CDR2 YFSETQ are derived from the germline V gene. Trimming costs V 4 bases and J 1 base, and their ends lie 11 bases apart. Spanning cysteine to phenylalanine, the CDR3 consists of 14 amino acids. Only CDR3 DNA is held: 42 bases, read in frame from base 1. The origin of this receptor is a human donor in good health. The sequencing sample was made of T cells isolated from PBMCs. This receptor chain uses TRBV5-1 and TRBJ1-1; a confident D gene designation cannot be given. The DNA is TGCGCCAGCAGCGGAAACCAGCGGAACACTGAAGCTTTCTTT. It encodes CASSGNQRNTEAFF.